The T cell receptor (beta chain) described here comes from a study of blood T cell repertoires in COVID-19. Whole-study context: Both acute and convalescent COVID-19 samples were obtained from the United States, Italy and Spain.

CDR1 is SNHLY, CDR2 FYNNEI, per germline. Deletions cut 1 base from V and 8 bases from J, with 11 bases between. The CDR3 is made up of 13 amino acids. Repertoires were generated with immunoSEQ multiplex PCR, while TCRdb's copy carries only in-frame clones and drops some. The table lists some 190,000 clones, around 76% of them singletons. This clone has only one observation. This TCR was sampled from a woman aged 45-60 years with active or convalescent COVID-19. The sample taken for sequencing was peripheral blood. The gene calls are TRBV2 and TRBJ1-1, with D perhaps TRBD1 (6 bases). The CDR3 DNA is TGTGCCAGCAGTGAAGGGTTGGGGACAGAAGCTTTCTTT. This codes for CASSEGLGTEAFF.